Each of the 29 T cell receptor beta chains below was sequenced from the same sample in a study of CXCR3-negative and CXCR3-positive naive CD8 T cells. Study results and caveats: More hydrophobic TRB CDR3s were found in CXCR3-positive naive cells than in CXCR3-negative naive cells.

With UMI labels, 5' RACE was used to prepare the TRB cDNA libraries. Reanalyzing the 5' RACE reads, TCRdb keeps one entry per CDR3 protein, without DNA. This specimen shows some 120,000 distinct CDR3 sequences; the ten leading clones hold under 0.75%. These receptors lack a known antigen. Sequenced: naive CXCR3+ CD8+ T cells from blood. Subset denoted: CD45RO-CCR7+CD27+CD95- naive CD8+ T cells expressing CXCR3 (TNR3+). Receptors were obtained from a human donor in good health. Some clones in this sample may be carry-over from other donors' samples.

V gene TRBV10-2 combines with J gene TRBJ2-3; TCRdb's assignment of TRBD1 cannot be checked, as there is no DNA. This CDR3 is 14 amino acids long. CDR1 is WSHSY, CDR2 SAAADI, per germline. The CDR3 loop is CASSRTGATDTQYF.

V is TRBV28 and J is TRBJ2-2; TCRdb calls TRBD1, which cannot be checked without DNA. The CDR3 has 14 residues. Germline CDR1 MDHEN, CDR2 SYDVKM. CDR3 in amino acids: CASSLGQGAGELFF.

This chain joins TRBV7-3 and TRBJ2-7; the D gene TCRdb calls, TRBD1, cannot be checked with no DNA. CDR1 is SGHTA, CDR2 FQGTGA, per germline. The CDR3 extends over 14 amino acids. CDR3 sequence reads: CASSLNREDYEQYF. The complete variable domain, with remaining parts taken from reference TRBV7-3 and TRBJ2-7, reads GAGVSQTPSNKVTEKGKYVELRCDPISGHTALYWYRQSLGQGPEFLIYFQGTGAADDSGLPNDRFFAVRPEGSVSTLKIQRTERGDSAVYLCASSLNREDYEQYFGPGTRLTVT.

This chain joins TRBV7-9 and TRBJ1-1; the D gene TCRdb calls, TRBD1, cannot be checked with no DNA. This CDR3 region has 15 residues. Per the germline V gene, CDR1 is SEHNR and CDR2 is FQNEAQ (reference sequence). CDR3 sequence reads: CASSGSRTEGTEAFF.

This rearrangement joins TRBV7-9 to TRBJ2-6; TCRdb proposes TRBD1, but this gene call is untestable without DNA. Per the germline V gene, CDR1 is SEHNR and CDR2 is FQNEAQ (reference sequence). This CDR3 spans 17 amino acids. The CDR3: CASIDRAQRSGANVLTF.

V gene TRBV7-9 combines with J gene TRBJ2-5; the TCRdb call, TRBD2, lacks DNA for checking. CDR3 length equals 16 residues. In germline, CDR1 is SEHNR, CDR2 FQNEAQ (reference sequence). This CDR3 is CASSVPRGLAEETQYF.

CDR3 region: CSAMARIAYEQYF. This chain connects TRBV20-1 to TRBJ2-7. The CDR3 spans 13 residues. Germline loops: CDR1 DFQATT, CDR2 SNEGSKA (reference sequence).

The chain has TRBV6-2 or TRBV6-3 and TRBJ1-1; as DNA is missing, the TRBD1 call by TCRdb cannot be tested. Germline V gene data show CDR1 as MNHEY and CDR2 as SVGEGT. The CDR3 is 13 residues long. The CDR3 loop reads CASSPGGLSEAFF.

The rearrangement links TRBV2 to TRBJ2-3; without DNA, the TCRdb call of TRBD1 cannot be checked. The V gene's germline CDR1 is SNHLY and CDR2 FYNNEI. This CDR3 region has 15 residues. CDR3 residues: CASSEYSGESDTQYF.

The V gene is TRBV11-2, the J gene TRBJ2-7. The length of the CDR3 is 13 residues. The germline gives CDR1 SGHAT, CDR2 FQNNGV. CDR3 sequence reads: CASSYPDPYEQYF.

The V call is TRBV7-9, the J call TRBJ2-7; without DNA, the TCRdb call of TRBD1 cannot be checked. CDR1 is SEHNR, CDR2 FQNEAQ, per germline (reference sequence). The CDR3 sequence is 12 residues long. The CDR3 protein is CASSLGTNEQYF. The full variable domain, with the rest looked up from reference TRBV7-9 and TRBJ2-7, is DTGVSQNPRHKITKRGQNVTFRCDPISEHNRLYWYRQTLGQGPEFLTYFQNEAQLEKSRLLSDRFSAERPKGSFSTLEIQRTEQGDSAMYLCASSLGTNEQYFGPGTRLTVT.

The chain links TRBV4-3 to TRBJ2-7; there is no DNA to check the TCRdb D call of TRBD1. The CDR3 sequence is 14 residues long. Germline assignment: CDR1 LGHNA and CDR2 YSLEER. The CDR3 reads CASSQDSWTYEQYF.

V gene TRBV15 combines with J gene TRBJ1-1. The germline gives CDR1 LNHNV, CDR2 YYDKDF (reference sequence). CDR3 length equals 14 residues. The CDR3 region is CATSRDPGNTEAFF.

This chain links TRBV6-2 or TRBV6-3 with TRBJ2-2; no DNA is available, so the TRBD2 call from TCRdb remains unchecked. Germline CDR1 is MNHEY and CDR2 is SVGEGT. The CDR3 has 14 amino acids. CDR3 amino acids: CAIRLAGDTGELFF.

This chain's CDR3 is CASQRGGLEETQYF. This chain connects TRBV11-3 to TRBJ2-5; the TCRdb call, TRBD1, lacks DNA for checking. Germline CDR1 SGHNT, CDR2 YENEEA. There are 14 residues in the CDR3.

This chain links TRBV29-1 with TRBJ1-1; the D call from TCRdb, TRBD1, cannot be confirmed without DNA. The CDR3 has 11 amino acids. Per the germline V gene, CDR1 is SQVTM and CDR2 is ANQGSEA. This CDR3 is CSVGEGTEAFF.

The V and J genes are TRBV14 and TRBJ2-1; as DNA is missing, the TRBD2 call by TCRdb cannot be tested. CDR3 size: 14 residues. Germline V CDR1 and CDR2: SGHDN, FVKESK. CDR3 loop: CASSPATSYNEQFF.

V gene TRBV7-3 combines with J gene TRBJ1-2; TCRdb indicates TRBD1, and absent DNA this call remains unverified. The CDR3 has 15 amino acids. The germline gives CDR1 SGHTA, CDR2 FQGTGA. The CDR3 sequence: CASSPGQGISYGYTF.

CDR3 amino acids: CASRSGEVYNEQFF. J is TRBJ2-1 and V is TRBV25-1; the D call from TCRdb, TRBD2, cannot be confirmed without DNA. The CDR3 totals 14 residues. Per the germline V gene, CDR1 is MGHDK and CDR2 is SYGVNS.

V and J are TRBV14 and TRBJ2-7; TCRdb picks TRBD2, but there is no DNA to check that call. Looked up from germline, CDR1 is SGHDN and CDR2 is FVKESK. CDR3 length: 16 residues. The CDR3: CASSQEGLPRGYEQYF.

The chain has TRBV7-9 and TRBJ2-1; TCRdb's D call, TRBD1, is unchecked because there is no DNA. This CDR3 is 13 amino acids long. CDR1 SEHNR and CDR2 FQNEAQ come from the germline V gene (reference sequence). CDR3 in amino acids: CASSSDRAREQFF.

The CDR3 sequence: CASSLLEGQTYEQYF. V usage is TRBV28 and J usage is TRBJ2-7; without DNA, the TCRdb call of TRBD2 cannot be checked. The germline CDR1 and CDR2 sequences are MDHEN and SYDVKM. CDR3 length equals 15 residues.

The chain has TRBV7-9 and TRBJ2-1; TCRdb reports TRBD2, a call that lacks DNA to check it against. The CDR3 covers 16 residues. Per the germline V gene, CDR1 is SEHNR and CDR2 is FQNEAQ (reference sequence). The CDR3 is CASSQMSGGSRNEQFF.

The chain joins TRBV20-1 to TRBJ2-2; TCRdb picks TRBD1, but there is no DNA to check that call. There are 13 residues in the CDR3. In germline, CDR1 is DFQATT, CDR2 SNEGSKA (reference sequence). CDR3 region: CSAWDTNTGELFF.

This chain joins TRBV5-4 and TRBJ2-1; the D call from TCRdb, TRBD2, cannot be confirmed without DNA. The CDR3 runs 15 residues. CDR1 and CDR2 (germline): SGHNT, YYREEE (reference sequence). CDR3 loop: CASSDTSGGLDEQFF. The whole variable domain, filled in from reference TRBV5-4 and TRBJ2-1, reads ETGVTQSPTHLIKTRGQQVTLRCSSQSGHNTVSWYQQALGQGPQFIFQYYREEENGRGNFPPRFSGLQFPNYSSELNVNALELDDSALYLCASSDTSGGLDEQFFGPGTRLTVL.

V usage is TRBV6-5 and J usage is TRBJ1-1. Germline V gene sequence: CDR1 MNHEY, CDR2 SVGAGI. This CDR3 contains 14 residues. The CDR3 is CASSYTVMNTEAFF.

The chain has TRBV5-1 and TRBJ2-7; as DNA is missing, the TRBD1 call by TCRdb cannot be tested. CDR1 is SGHRS and CDR2 is YFSETQ in the germline V gene. CDR3 length equals 14 residues. The CDR3 region is CASSFSQGEYEQYF.

The chain couples TRBV27 to TRBJ2-7; TCRdb designates TRBD2, a call that cannot be tested without DNA. The CDR3 consists of 16 residues. Germline V CDR1 and CDR2: MNHEY, SMNVEV (reference sequence). The CDR3 reads CASSLLGTSGSYEQYF.

V usage is TRBV7-9 and J usage is TRBJ1-1; TCRdb's assignment of TRBD1 cannot be checked, as there is no DNA. CDR3 length equals 13 residues. Germline V gives CDR1 SEHNR, CDR2 FQNEAQ (reference sequence). The CDR3 loop is CAIYGGGLGEAFF.